The following is a T cell receptor (beta chain) sequence with its context. The antigen is unknown. The sample comes from a study of T cell responses to AZD1222 COVID-19 vaccine. Sequencing used immunoSEQ multiplex PCR; TCRdb keeps in-frame clones, though not all of them. The table includes approximately 200,000 clones, 75% to 90% detected once. Study-level findings and limits: Donors skewed white British and female; clonal diversity was possibly underestimated. Reports indicate that nearly half of spike-specific TCRs are directed at unmutated variant regions. It was only six AZD1222 recipients who were seropositive at baseline.

Between the trimmed V and J ends, which lost 5 bases and 0 bases, there was a span of 8 bases. CDR3 length equals 13 residues. Germline lookup yields CDR1 LGHDT and CDR2 YNNKEL (reference sequence). This chain connects TRBV3-1 (or the pseudogene TRBV3-2) to TRBJ2-7; no definite D call. This receptor was obtained from an adult in good health. The sample consisted of peripheral blood, taken on day 0 of MenACWY control vaccination. This chain's CDR3 is CASSKPSSYEQYF. CDR3 DNA: TGTGCCAGCAGCAAGCCCTCCTCCTACGAGCAGTACTTC.